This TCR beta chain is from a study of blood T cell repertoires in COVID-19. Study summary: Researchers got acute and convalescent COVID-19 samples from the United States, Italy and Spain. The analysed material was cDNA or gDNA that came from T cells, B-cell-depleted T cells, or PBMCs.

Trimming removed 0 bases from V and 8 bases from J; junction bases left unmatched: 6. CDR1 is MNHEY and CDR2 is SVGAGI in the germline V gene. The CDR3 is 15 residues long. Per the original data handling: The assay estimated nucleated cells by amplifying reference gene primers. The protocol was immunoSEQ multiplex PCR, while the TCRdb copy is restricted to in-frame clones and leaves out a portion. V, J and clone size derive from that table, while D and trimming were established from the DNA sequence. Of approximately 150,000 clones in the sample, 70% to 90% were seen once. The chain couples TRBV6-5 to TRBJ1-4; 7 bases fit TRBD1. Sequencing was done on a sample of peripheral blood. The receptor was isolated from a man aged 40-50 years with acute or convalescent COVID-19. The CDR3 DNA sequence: TGTGCCAGCAGTTACTCGGGGCAGGGGGAGGAAAAACTGTTTTTT. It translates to CASSYSGQGEEKLFF.